This entry is about one T cell receptor beta chain. This may come from a read error, since a much larger clone is one base off. It is likely a read error, because the conserved phenylalanine at the end of the CDR3 is missing. A J-beta primer mix and a sample-barcoded 5' primer were used in a second PCR of about 7 to 12 cycles. A 12-random-nucleotide template-switch adaptor tagged each cDNA molecule. TCRdb re-called the 5' RACE reads with MiXCR, one entry per CDR3 protein. The sample consists of 550,000 to 650,000 distinct CDR3 sequences, around 31% of them appearing once. Per sample, extraction of total RNA gave at least 5.5 micrograms in every case. V lost 3 bases and J lost 4, with 1 base in between. Germline CDR1 and CDR2: MNHNS and SASEGT. The CDR3 is made up of 11 amino acids. This entry is derived from a study of blood T cells in healthy people across ages.

The V and J genes are TRBV6-1 and TRBJ2-4, with unresolved D. This sequence originates from an elderly woman in good health. Sequences were obtained from blood. The CDR3 DNA sequence: TGTGCCAGCAGTGAGAAAAACATTCAGTACTGC. Its translation: CASSEKNIQYC.